The 11 T cell receptor beta chains given below trace back to one sample, sequenced in a study of blood T cell repertoires in COVID-19. Produced via immunoSEQ multiplex PCR; TCRdb's table is partial and in-frame only. The table has more than 150,000 clones, approximately 90% seen once. Sequencing used peripheral blood. Receptor source: a woman aged 18-30 years who had recovered from COVID-19.

The rearrangement links TRBV30 to TRBJ1-1; D remains unclear. The CDR3 is 11 residues long. Germline V lookup: CDR1 GTSNPN, CDR2 SVGIG (reference sequence). Trimming took 0 bases from V and 7 from J, leaving 6 bases between them. DNA of the CDR3: TGTGCCTGGAGTGTCGGTGGTGAAGCTTTCTTT. It encodes CAWSVGGEAFF.

The chain joins TRBV21-1 to TRBJ2-7; no check of the table's D call, TRBD1, against the DNA was made. TRBV21-1 is described as a pseudogene. This CDR3 has 17 amino acids. The CDR3, as DNA: TGTGCCAGCAGCCCCTCCTTCCTAGGACAGGTCCCCTACGAGCAGTACGTC. As protein: CASSPSFLGQVPYEQYV.

The CDR3 DNA is TGTGCCAGCAGCCAGGGGGACACTGAAGCTTTCTTT. It encodes CASSQGDTEAFF. The rearrangement joins TRBV9 to TRBJ1-1; TRBD1 agrees at 7 bases. V shed 4 bases, J shed 3 bases, and the junction held 0 bases outside the gene matches. The CDR3 sequence is 12 residues long. Germline CDR1 SGDLS, CDR2 YYNGEE.

J is TRBJ2-1 and V is TRBV24-1; 11 nucleotides agree with TRBD1. The CDR3 has 15 residues. V lost 0 bases to trimming and J lost 9 bases; unmatched junction nucleotides: 3. The V gene's germline CDR1 is KGHDR and CDR2 SFDVKD. The CDR3 coding sequence is TGTGCCACCAGTGATTTGGGGACAGGGGGGTTTGAGCAGTTCTTC. This encodes CATSDLGTGGFEQFF.

This chain connects TRBV11-1 to TRBJ2-1; 9 nucleotides match TRBD2. The V and J ends lost 1 base and 6 bases, in that order; junction bases with no gene match: 1. Per germline, CDR1 SGHAT and CDR2 FQDESV (reference sequence). CDR3 length: 14 amino acids. CDR3 in amino acids: CASSLGAGGNEQFF. Written as DNA, the CDR3 is TGTGCCAGCAGCTTAGGAGCGGGGGGCAATGAGCAGTTCTTC.

The chain has TRBV7-9 and TRBJ1-4; D may be TRBD1 (5 bases). This CDR3 contains 13 residues. Germline V CDR1 and CDR2: SEHNR, FQNEAQ (reference sequence). Trimming pared 3 bases from V and 7 bases from J, leaving 9 bases between. As DNA, the CDR3 is TGTGCCAGCAGCTTCCCGGGGGGTGAAAAACTGTTTTTT. Its translation is CASSFPGGEKLFF.

The chain recombines TRBV7-2 with TRBJ2-5, with D maybe TRBD2 (6 bases). With 2 bases removed from V and 0 bases from J, the gap between germline ends came to 10 bases. The CDR3 runs to 15 residues. Germline V lookup: CDR1 SGHTA, CDR2 FQGNSA. The CDR3 is CASSLLAGYQETQYF. In DNA form, the CDR3 reads TGTGCCAGCAGCTTACTCGCGGGGTACCAAGAGACCCAGTACTTC.

This clone was seen only once. This chain links TRBV9 with TRBJ1-2; TRBD1 aligns across 9 bases. This CDR3 has 13 residues. Trimming cost V 3 bases and J 9 bases; bases outside gene matches: 6. Germline loops: CDR1 SGDLS, CDR2 YYNGEE. For the CDR3, the DNA is TGTGCCAGCAGCGCGGGACAGGGTACCAGCTACACCTTC. Its protein product is CASSAGQGTSYTF.

The rearrangement joins TRBV2 to TRBJ2-7, with 7 bases fitting TRBD2. CDR1 and CDR2 (germline): SNHLY, FYNNEI. Losses at the gene ends were 0 bases for V and 0 bases for J; bases not matched to a gene: 14. CDR3 length: 19 residues. The CDR3 coding sequence is TGTGCCAGCAGTGAAGCGCCCGGAGCGGGACGGGGCAGCTCCTACGAGCAGTACGTC. It yields the protein CASSEAPGAGRGSSYEQYV.

The chain is built from TRBV7-6 and TRBJ2-7; 10 nucleotides agree with TRBD1. Trimming removed 5 bases from V and 2 bases from J; junction bases left unmatched: 6. The germline CDR1 and CDR2 sequences are SGHVS and FNYEAQ. The CDR3 is made up of 15 amino acids. The CDR3 coding sequence is TGTGCCAGCAGCCCGCCCGGACAGGGGGCCTACGAGCAGTACTTC. This translates into CASSPPGQGAYEQYF.

This chain connects TRBV5-1 to TRBJ2-2, with 13 bases identical to TRBD2. Trimming cost V 3 bases and J 0 bases; bases outside gene matches: 11. The CDR3 loop spans 20 amino acids. The germline V gene encodes CDR1 SGHRS and CDR2 YFSETQ. The chain's CDR3 is CASSSTGTSGKPSNTGELFF. The DNA for the CDR3 is TGCGCCAGCAGCTCGACCGGGACTAGCGGGAAACCTTCGAACACCGGGGAGCTGTTTTTT.